The clone carrying this T cell receptor beta chain was counted only a few times. TCRdb re-called the RT-PCR reads with MiXCR, one entry per CDR3 protein. The data show more than 150,000 distinct CDR3 sequences, with 35% to 50% seen just once and about 33% held by the top ten. This entry comes from a study of patients and donors after allogeneic stem cell transplantation. From germline, CDR1 is SGHAT and CDR2 FQNNGV. This CDR3 spans 15 amino acids. Trimming cost V 0 bases and J 1 base; bases outside gene matches: 1. The chain carries TRBV11-2 and TRBJ2-3, with 7 bases fitting TRBD2. Sequencing input: blood, either unsorted or a sorted T cell fraction (not recorded which). The receptor was derived from a human donor who was either an allogeneic HSCT recipient or a stem cell or donor lymphocyte infusion donor (not recorded which). It is not recorded whose cells these are; they may come from a transplant donor. Written as DNA, the CDR3 is TGTGCCAGCAGCTTAGATGGGGGGGGCACAGATACGCAGTATTTT. This gives the protein CASSLDGGGTDTQYF.